This record covers a single T cell receptor (beta chain). Its antigen is currently not known. Each sample's TRB amplification started from approximately 230 ng of peripheral blood genomic DNA, which corresponds to roughly 38,000 genome equivalents. The data stem from a study of T cell clusters in autoimmune cytopenias (dated by TCRdb to the late 2010s). Regarding the research as a whole: The median TRB sequencing depth was about 50,000 reads per sample, and the median number of distinct TRB clonotypes was more than 2,000 per sample. Peripheral blood TRB and IGH repertoires were sequenced in autoimmune cytopenia patients at active disease and during treatment follow-up, alongside healthy, CLL and autoimmune hepatitis controls. The study aimed to test whether autoimmune cytopenia patients carry a disease-specific immune repertoire signature usable as a blood-based biomarker.

To amplify TRB rearrangements, a touch-down multiplex PCR protocol was run with the TRB-A and TRB-B primer pools combined in a single tube. Two consecutive PCR reactions with Phusion HS II polymerase added Illumina adapters and sample indices to the amplicons. The amplicons were purified from gel with the NucleoSpin Gel and PCR Clean-up kit, after which the amplicons were quantified by Qubit and checked for quality on an Agilent 2100 Bioanalyzer. Sequencing of the libraries was done on an Illumina MiSeq with 600-cycle, single-indexed, paired-end runs. The paper's data handling went like this. MiXCR version 2.1.12, together with the default MiXCR reference library, was used to align and assemble the TRB reads. A clone was defined by each unique CDR3 nucleotide sequence, and the analysis included only productive sequences supported by at least two reads. To assess repertoire diversity, an R script computed alpha-parameterized diversity profiles (alpha 0 to 5), which included the Shannon (alpha 1) and Simpson (alpha 2) indices. Combinatorial TRB VJ usage was calculated with the tcR package and was compared between cohorts by principal component analysis performed with ade4. Using GLIPH, TCRbeta CDR3s were clustered on pairs of cohorts matched for age and read depth, and a Wilcoxon test was used to compare cluster frequencies. The reads, reprocessed by TCRdb, yield one row per CDR3 protein sequence and no DNA. It is TCRdb's table, rather than the study itself, that gives the V and J calls and clone size. The table of this sample itemizes approximately 8,000 distinct CDR3 sequences. The top ten clones comprise under 40% of the sample.

The paper's findings and limits, for the study overall: GLIPH results suggested that primary autoimmune cytopenia patients were missing physiological T cell clusters, with 51 clusters found only in healthy donors compared with more than 15 found only in patients. In the comparison of secondary cytopenia with CLL, the cluster-lack signature was not observed, apparently because the dominant lymphoma-associated repertoire masked the signature. Approximately 3-fold more exclusive TRB clusters were observed in healthy donors than in active autoimmune hepatitis patients, consistent with an autoimmunity-wide signature. Shifts in the TRB repertoire, including less even repertoires in secondary cytopenia and CLL, were mostly a reflection of lymphoma bias and not of autoimmunity. The T cell clusters were defined only in silico, and the functional role of the clusters was left to be validated experimentally.

The same sample was also used in a study of T cell repertoires in aging, cancer and after chemotherapy. The second publication reports: Donors spanned six age groups from 30 or younger to 70 or older, with at least three individuals per group. In the hematological group, paired pre- and post-chemotherapy samples were obtained from chronic lymphocytic leukemia patients treated with fludarabine- or bendamustine-based regimens. The complete dataset included approximately 10 million TCR reads. Significantly lower blood TCR diversity and higher clonality were observed in untreated patients with hematological or solid cancers than in age-matched healthy donors. In healthy donors, the drop in TCR diversity with age came mainly from a loss of richness, whereas in cancer patients a loss of evenness also played a part. An increase in median generation probability over the chemotherapy interval was observed in both cancer cohorts, suggesting that the repertoire was reconstituted through rebound thymic output. It was noted by the authors that conclusions about immunological memory after chemotherapy cannot be drawn from the repertoire data. Hematological cancer patients had lymphoid organ infiltration, which may itself impair thymic emigration or peripheral T cell expansion. To examine immunoaging and T cell reconstitution after chemotherapy, the study profiled TCR beta repertoires in peripheral blood from healthy donors and cancer patients. Alongside 95 to 100 healthy donors serving as a reference group, the cohort included 218 cancer patients, of whom around 91 had hematological cancers and fewer than 140 had solid cancers. MiXCR versions 2.12 and 3.0.5 were used to process the TRB sequences. The repertoire metrics were Shannon diversity, evenness, clonality (calculated as one minus evenness), and diversity profiles parameterized by alpha from 0 to 5. The IGoR algorithm was used to calculate generation probabilities of clones in the paired pre- and post-chemotherapy samples.

Source material: peripheral blood. The TCR originated in a human donor with an autoimmune cytopenia or autoimmune hepatitis (not recorded which).

The encoded CDR3 is CSAPHSGSKTQYF. The chain is assembled from TRBV20-1 and TRBJ2-5; there is no DNA to check the TCRdb D call of TRBD2. The CDR3, cysteine through phenylalanine, is 13 amino acids long. The nucleotide record is missing. CDR1 and CDR2, looked up from the germline V gene (reference sequence), are DFQATT and SNEGSKA.